The rows below give T cell receptor beta chains drawn from one sample of a study of blood T cell repertoires in COVID-19. Generated by immunoSEQ multiplex PCR, the TCRdb table keeps only in-frame clones and is missing some. The sample contains 75,000 to 90,000 clones, roughly 80% of which appear only once. Input material: peripheral blood. The receptors come from a man aged 55 to 70 with COVID-19, enrolled during active disease. The CDR3 runs from the conserved cysteine through the conserved F or W. The D gene is left open where the match is weak. Size is omitted from some rows. Given values are once, few, many or a class for expanded clones.

TRBV4-1	NA	TRBJ1-6	few	TGCGCCAGCAGCCAAGCACAGGGACGCGAGCGCTCTTCACCCCTCCACTTT	CASSQAQGRERSSPLHF
TRBV6-5	NA	TRBJ2-5	NA	TGTGCCAGCAGGCTACACCTTTCAGGAGAGACCCAGTACTTC	CASRLHLSGETQYF
TRBV7-3	TRBD1	TRBJ2-1	NA	TGTGCCAGCAGCCGGGGGCAGGGGGCAGGGGAGCAGTTCTTC	CASSRGQGAGEQFF
TRBV5-1	TRBD2	TRBJ2-5	once	TGCGCCAGCGGGAGGGAGCGAGAGACCCAGTACTTC	CASGRERETQYF
TRBV2	NA	TRBJ1-1	NA	TGTGCCAGCAGTTCTCATCTGAAGTCACCTTCCGACCACAGAGACCCATGGGCGGCTTTCTTT	CASSSHLKSPSDHRDPWAAFF
TRBV25-1	TRBD1	TRBJ2-2	NA	TGTGCCAGCCGTGGGGACAGGGCAGCCGGGGAGCTGTTTTTT	CASRGDRAAGELFF
TRBV5-6	NA	TRBJ2-1	NA	TGTGCCAGCAGCTTGATGGACTATTCCAATGAGCAGTTCTTC	CASSLMDYSNEQFF
TRBV5-1	NA	TRBJ2-1	NA	TGCGCCAGCAGCTTGGTAGCAGGGGCTCTCGACGAGCAGTTCTTC	CASSLVAGALDEQFF
TRBV6-1	NA	TRBJ2-1	NA	TGTGCCAGCAGTGAATTCCGGCAGTTCTTC	CASSEFRQFF
TRBV29-1	TRBD1	TRBJ2-7	NA	TGCAGCGTTCGGACAGGAACCTACGAGCAGTACTTC	CSVRTGTYEQYF